Presented here are 10 T cell receptor beta chains from one specimen sequenced in a study of blood T cell repertoires in COVID-19. The protocol was immunoSEQ multiplex PCR, while the TCRdb copy is restricted to in-frame clones and leaves out a portion. The table shows roughly 180,000 clones, with 76% occurring only once. The sequenced sample consisted of peripheral blood. The receptors were gathered from a woman aged 50 to 60 with active or convalescent COVID-19.

The J gene is TRBJ1-2, the V gene TRBV28; maybe TRBD1 (5 bases). The germline gives CDR1 MDHEN, CDR2 SYDVKM. The CDR3 covers 14 residues. V lost 4 bases, J lost 1 base, and 10 bases lay in between. This CDR3 reads CASSYGRGNYGYTF. The CDR3 nucleotides read TGTGCCAGCAGTTACGGAAGGGGTAACTATGGCTACACCTTC.

The rearrangement joins TRBV7-2 to TRBJ1-3; no reliable D call. From germline, CDR1 is SGHTA and CDR2 FQGNSA. This CDR3 region has 16 residues. V was pared by 2 bases and J by 3 bases, with 14 bases between. The CDR3 sequence: CASSLMLWAGGNTIYF. The CDR3 region has the DNA TGTGCCAGCAGCTTAATGCTATGGGCTGGTGGAAACACCATATATTTT.

The V call is TRBV6-5, the J call TRBJ1-2; the D gene is possibly TRBD1 (5 bases). Germline CDR1 MNHEY, CDR2 SVGAGI. CDR3 length: 15 residues. V was clipped by 0 bases and J by 7 bases, with 15 bases between them. CDR3 residues: CASSYSRAGIGGYTF. The CDR3 coding sequence is TGTGCCAGCAGTTACTCCAGGGCGGGAATCGGTGGCTACACCTTC.

The rearrangement joins TRBV30 to TRBJ2-5, with D tentatively TRBD2 (6 bases). From germline, CDR1 is GTSNPN and CDR2 SVGIG (reference sequence). This CDR3 comprises 14 residues. Trimming took 0 bases from V and 4 from J, leaving 12 bases between them. The CDR3 region is CAWSVQAGGETQYF. The CDR3 DNA sequence: TGTGCCTGGAGTGTACAAGCGGGTGGAGAGACCCAGTACTTC.

V is TRBV7-6 and J is TRBJ1-4; D remains unclear. The germline V gene has CDR1 SGHVS and CDR2 FNYEAQ. Deletions cut 5 bases from V and 5 bases from J, with 12 bases between. The CDR3 totals 14 residues. The CDR3 DNA sequence: TGTGCCAGCAGCCTTCAGCGATACAATGAAAAACTGTTTTTT. This sequence encodes CASSLQRYNEKLFF.

This clone was detected many times. The chain has TRBV4-3 and TRBJ2-7; D remains unclear. CDR1 and CDR2 from the germline V gene are LGHNA and YSLEER. There are 15 residues in the CDR3. V was cut by 0 bases and J by 4 bases, with 13 bases left in between. The CDR3 sequence: CASSQDRSRVYEQYF. CDR3 bases: TGCGCCAGCAGCCAAGATCGGTCCCGTGTGTACGAGCAGTACTTC.

The V and J genes are TRBV5-1 and TRBJ2-7; 13 bases fit TRBD2. Germline loops: CDR1 SGHRS, CDR2 YFSETQ. V shed 4 bases and J 2 bases; nucleotides not matched to a gene: 3. The CDR3 runs 15 residues. CDR3 sequence: CASSQGTSGTYEQYF. In DNA, the CDR3 is TGCGCCAGCAGCCAAGGGACTAGCGGGACCTACGAGCAGTACTTC. The full variable domain, rest sourced from reference TRBV5-1 and TRBJ2-7, is KAGVTQTPRYLIKTRGQQVTLSCSPISGHRSVSWYQQTPGQGLQFLFEYFSETQRNKGNFPGRFSGRQFSNSRSEMNVSTLELGDSALYLCASSQGTSGTYEQYFGPGTRLTVT.

This clone was detected ten times or more. The chain carries TRBV7-2 and TRBJ1-2; 8 bases agree with TRBD1. The J segment lost 4 bases and the V segment lost 2 bases, leaving 9 bases of the junction unmatched. Germline-derived CDR1 and CDR2 are SGHTA and FQGNSA. CDR3 length equals 16 residues. This chain's CDR3 is CASSLTAGGKVYGYTF. The CDR3 coding sequence is TGTGCCAGCAGCTTAACCGCAGGGGGCAAGGTCTATGGCTACACCTTC.

The chain links TRBV28 to TRBJ2-3; 12 nucleotides match TRBD2. V lost 4 bases, J lost 5 bases, and 16 bases stayed unmatched. The germline V gene encodes CDR1 MDHEN and CDR2 SYDVKM. The length of the CDR3 is 19 residues. CDR3 nucleotides: TGTGCCAGCAGTTCCCCGGTACCCCGACTAGCGGGAGAGGGAGATACGCAGTATTTT. Translating gives CASSSPVPRLAGEGDTQYF.

V and J are TRBV19 and TRBJ2-2; 8 bases map to TRBD2. V was clipped by 7 bases and J by 4 bases; unmatched bases: 8. This CDR3 has 15 residues. Germline-derived CDR1 and CDR2 are LNHDA and SQIVND (reference sequence). The CDR3 region is CASKVGLVSTGELFF. For the CDR3, the DNA is TGTGCCAGTAAAGTGGGACTAGTGAGCACCGGGGAGCTGTTTTTT. The full variable domain, its missing parts supplied by reference TRBV19 and TRBJ2-2, is DGGITQSPKYLFRKEGQNVTLSCEQNLNHDAMYWYRQDPGQGLRLIYYSQIVNDFQKGDIAEGYSVSREKKESFPLTVTSAQKNPTAFYLCASKVGLVSTGELFFGEGSRLTVL.